This T cell receptor (beta chain) was found in a study of shared clonotypes between healthy human individuals. Sequencing used immunoSEQ multiplex PCR; TCRdb keeps in-frame clones, though not all of them. The repertoire holds about 2.1 million clones, 85% to 95% seen once, with about 1.5% in the top ten. Per germline, CDR1 MDHEN and CDR2 SYDVKM. The CDR3 consists of 17 residues. Trimming left V 5 bases short and J 0 bases short, with 17 bases between. CD8 cells classed as naive were CD45RO-negative and positively selected for CCR7, excluding terminally differentiated effector memory CD45RA+ cells. The J gene is TRBJ2-4, the V gene TRBV28; D is perhaps TRBD1 (6 bases). The receptor comes from a man aged 18 to 30 in good health. Some clones in this sample may be carry-over from other donors' samples. Sequencing input: naive CD8+ T cells from PBMCs. For the CDR3, the DNA is TGTGCCAGCAGTCATCCGGGACACCAGCTAGCCAAAAACATTCAGTACTTC. It specifies CASSHPGHQLAKNIQYF.